Detailed here is one T cell receptor (beta chain). The data originate from a study of spatial heterogeneity in lung cancer. Each TCR cDNA molecule bore a unique molecular identifier. Each CDR3 protein is one row after TCRdb ran MiXCR on the 5' RACE reads. The sample holds over 50,000 distinct CDR3 sequences, under 7.5% seen once. The sample's time point: sample taken at primary tumor resection. The donors were 55 to 85 patients with non-small cell lung cancer that was early-stage and untreated. The CDR3 covers 16 residues. CDR1 SGHTA and CDR2 FQGTGA come from the germline V gene. Trimming pared 3 bases from V and 0 bases from J, leaving 12 bases between.

The chain has TRBV7-3 and TRBJ1-3, with D possibly being TRBD1 (5 bases). The source of this sequence is a female donor with early-stage non-small cell lung cancer. Sequenced material: PBMCs, taken at surgery. CDR3 residues: CASSFGGPNSGNTIYF. CDR3 DNA sequence: TGTGCCAGCAGCTTCGGGGGACCGAACTCTGGAAACACCATATATTTT.